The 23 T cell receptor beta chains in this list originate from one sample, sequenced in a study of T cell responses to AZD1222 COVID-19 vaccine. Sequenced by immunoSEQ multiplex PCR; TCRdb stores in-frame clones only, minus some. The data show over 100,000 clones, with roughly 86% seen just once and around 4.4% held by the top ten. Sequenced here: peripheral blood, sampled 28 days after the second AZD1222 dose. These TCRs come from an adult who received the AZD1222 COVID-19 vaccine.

The CDR3 DNA sequence: TGTGCCATCAGTGACGGGACAGGATATTCACCCCTCCACTTT. It yields the protein CAISDGTGYSPLHF. The chain joins TRBV10-3 to TRBJ1-6, with TRBD1 matching 8 bases. The CDR3 loop spans 14 amino acids. The V and J ends lost 3 bases and 8 bases, in that order; junction bases with no gene match: 3. Germline loops: CDR1 ENHRY, CDR2 SYGVKD.

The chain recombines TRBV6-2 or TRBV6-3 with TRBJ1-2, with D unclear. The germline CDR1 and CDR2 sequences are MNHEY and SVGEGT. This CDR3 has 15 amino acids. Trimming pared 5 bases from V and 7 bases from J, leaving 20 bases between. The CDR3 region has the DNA TGTGCCAGCAGTCAATACGGAAGGGCCGCCTCTGGCTACACCTTC. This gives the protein CASSQYGRAASGYTF.

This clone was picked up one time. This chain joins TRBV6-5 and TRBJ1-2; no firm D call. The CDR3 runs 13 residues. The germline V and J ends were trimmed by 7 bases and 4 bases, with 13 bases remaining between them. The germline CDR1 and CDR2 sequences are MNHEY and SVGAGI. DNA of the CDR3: TGTGCCAGCACCCGGGATACGCGCTATGGCTACACCTTC. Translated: CASTRDTRYGYTF.

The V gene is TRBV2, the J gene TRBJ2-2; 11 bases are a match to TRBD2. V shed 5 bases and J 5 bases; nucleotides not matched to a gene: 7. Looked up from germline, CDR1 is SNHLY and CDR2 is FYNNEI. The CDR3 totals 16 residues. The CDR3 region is CASSRTSGGYTGELFF. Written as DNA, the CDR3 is TGTGCCAGCAGTAGAACTAGCGGGGGTTATACCGGGGAGCTGTTTTTT.

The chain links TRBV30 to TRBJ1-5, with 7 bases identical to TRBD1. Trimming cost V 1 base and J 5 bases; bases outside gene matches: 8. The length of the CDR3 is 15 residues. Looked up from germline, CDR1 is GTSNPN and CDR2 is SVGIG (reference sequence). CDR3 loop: CAWSGPQGEYQPQHF. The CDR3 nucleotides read TGTGCCTGGAGTGGGCCCCAGGGGGAGTATCAGCCCCAGCATTTT.

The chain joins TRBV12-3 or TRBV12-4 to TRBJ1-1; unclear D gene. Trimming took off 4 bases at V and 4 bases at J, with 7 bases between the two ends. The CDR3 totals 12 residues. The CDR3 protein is CASSSGVTEAFF. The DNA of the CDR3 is TGTGCCAGCAGTTCAGGTGTCACTGAAGCTTTCTTT.

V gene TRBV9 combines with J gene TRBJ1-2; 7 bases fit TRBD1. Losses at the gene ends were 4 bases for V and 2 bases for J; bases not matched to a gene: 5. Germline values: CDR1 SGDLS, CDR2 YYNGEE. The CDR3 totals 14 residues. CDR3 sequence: CASSPRDSNYGYTF. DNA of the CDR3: TGTGCCAGCAGCCCCCGGGACAGCAACTATGGCTACACCTTC.

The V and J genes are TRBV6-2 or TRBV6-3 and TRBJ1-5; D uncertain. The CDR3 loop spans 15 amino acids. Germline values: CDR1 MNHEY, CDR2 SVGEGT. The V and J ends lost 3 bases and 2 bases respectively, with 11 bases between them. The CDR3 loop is CASSYSEEGNQPQHF. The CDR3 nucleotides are TGTGCCAGCAGTTATTCCGAGGAGGGCAATCAGCCCCAGCATTTT.

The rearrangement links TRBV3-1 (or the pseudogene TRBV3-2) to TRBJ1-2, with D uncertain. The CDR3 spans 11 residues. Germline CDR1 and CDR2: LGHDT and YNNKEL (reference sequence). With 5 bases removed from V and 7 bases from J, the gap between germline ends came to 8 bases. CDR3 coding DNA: TGTGCCAGCAGCGATTTCCGTGGCTACACCTTC. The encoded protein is CASSDFRGYTF.

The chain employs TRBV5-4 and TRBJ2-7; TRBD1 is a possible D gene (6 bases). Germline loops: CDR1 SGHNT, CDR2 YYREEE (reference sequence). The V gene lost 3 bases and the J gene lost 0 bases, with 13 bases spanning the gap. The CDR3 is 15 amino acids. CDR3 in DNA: TGTGCCAGCAGCTCCGGACAGAGAAGCTCCTACGAGCAGTACTTC. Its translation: CASSSGQRSSYEQYF.

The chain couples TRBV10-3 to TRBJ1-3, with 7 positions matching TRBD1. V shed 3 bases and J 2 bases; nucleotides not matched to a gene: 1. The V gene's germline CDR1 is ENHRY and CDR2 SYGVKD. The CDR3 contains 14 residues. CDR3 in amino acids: CAISDTGAGNTIYF. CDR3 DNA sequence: TGTGCCATCAGTGACACAGGGGCTGGAAACACCATATATTTT.

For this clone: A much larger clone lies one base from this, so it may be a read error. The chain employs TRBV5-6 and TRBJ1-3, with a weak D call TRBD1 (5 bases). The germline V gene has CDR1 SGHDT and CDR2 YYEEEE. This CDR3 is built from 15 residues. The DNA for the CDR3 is TGTGCCAACAGCTTGGGGGGACGCCAAGGAAACACCATATATTTT. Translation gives CANSLGGRQGNTIYF. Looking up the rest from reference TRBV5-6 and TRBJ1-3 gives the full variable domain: DAGVTQSPTHLIKTRGQQVTLRCSPKSGHDTVSWYQQALGQGPQFIFQYYEEEERQRGNFPDRFSGHQFPNYSSELNVNALLLGDSALYLCANSLGGRQGNTIYFGEGSWLTVV.

The chain's CDR3 is CASSFTQGLHETQYF. The CDR3 DNA reads TGTGCCAGCAGTTTCACACAGGGACTTCACGAGACCCAGTACTTC. The V call is TRBV6-2 or TRBV6-3, the J call TRBJ2-5; D tentatively reads TRBD1 or TRBD2 (6 bases each). Per the germline V gene, CDR1 is MNHEY and CDR2 is SVGEGT. Trimming shortened V by 4 bases and J by 5 bases, and 17 bases separated the two germline ends. The CDR3 has 15 residues.

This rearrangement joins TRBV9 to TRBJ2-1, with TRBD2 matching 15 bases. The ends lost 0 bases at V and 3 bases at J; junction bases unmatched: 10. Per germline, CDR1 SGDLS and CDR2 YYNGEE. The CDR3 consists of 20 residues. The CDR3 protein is CASSVGPGLAGGMVYNEQFF. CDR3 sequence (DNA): TGTGCCAGCAGCGTAGGCCCGGGACTAGCGGGAGGCATGGTCTACAATGAGCAGTTCTTC.

CDR3 loop: CAWRSGFSNQPQHF. The CDR3 DNA follows: TGTGCCTGGAGATCGGGGTTTAGCAATCAGCCCCAGCATTTT. The chain combines TRBV30 with TRBJ1-5; D is unresolved. Per the germline V gene, CDR1 is GTSNPN and CDR2 is SVGIG (reference sequence). This CDR3 is built from 14 residues. The V end lost 3 bases, the J end lost 0 bases, and 9 bases lay between the germline ends.

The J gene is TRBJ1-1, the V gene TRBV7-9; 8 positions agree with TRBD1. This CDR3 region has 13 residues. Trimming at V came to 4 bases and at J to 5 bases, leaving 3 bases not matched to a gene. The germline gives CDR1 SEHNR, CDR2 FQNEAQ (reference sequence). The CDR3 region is CASSSGGPTEAFF. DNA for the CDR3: TGTGCCAGCAGCTCAGGGGGCCCGACTGAAGCTTTCTTT.

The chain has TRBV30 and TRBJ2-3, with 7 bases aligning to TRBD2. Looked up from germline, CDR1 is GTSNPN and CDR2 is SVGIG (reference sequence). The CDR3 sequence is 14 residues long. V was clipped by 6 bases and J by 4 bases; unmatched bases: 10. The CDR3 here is CACPTAAGADTQYF. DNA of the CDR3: TGTGCCTGCCCCACAGCGGCGGGGGCAGATACGCAGTATTTT.

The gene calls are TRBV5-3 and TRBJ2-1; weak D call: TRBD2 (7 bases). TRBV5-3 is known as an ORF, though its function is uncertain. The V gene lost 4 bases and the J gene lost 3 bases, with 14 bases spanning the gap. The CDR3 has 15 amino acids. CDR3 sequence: CARSRGDKGYNEQFF. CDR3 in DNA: TGTGCCAGAAGCCGGGGGGACAAAGGCTACAATGAGCAGTTCTTC.

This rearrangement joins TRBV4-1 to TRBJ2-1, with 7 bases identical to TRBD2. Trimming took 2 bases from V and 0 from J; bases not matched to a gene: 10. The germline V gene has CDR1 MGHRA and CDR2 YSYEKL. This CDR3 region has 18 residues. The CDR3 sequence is CASSQSGSTSASYNEQFF. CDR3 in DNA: TGCGCCAGCAGCCAATCAGGGAGTACTAGCGCCTCCTACAATGAGCAGTTCTTC.

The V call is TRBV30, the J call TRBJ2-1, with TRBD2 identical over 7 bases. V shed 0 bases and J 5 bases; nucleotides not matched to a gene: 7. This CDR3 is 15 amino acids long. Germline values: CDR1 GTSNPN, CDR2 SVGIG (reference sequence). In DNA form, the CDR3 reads TGTGCCTGGAGTGTACGGGGAGGGATGGACAATGAGCAGTTCTTC. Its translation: CAWSVRGGMDNEQFF. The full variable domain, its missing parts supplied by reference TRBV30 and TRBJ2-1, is SQTIHQWPATLVQPVGSPLSLECTVEGTSNPNLYWYRQAAGRGLQLLFYSVGIGQISSEVPQNLSASRPQDRQFILSSKKLLLSDSGFYLCAWSVRGGMDNEQFFGPGTRLTVL.

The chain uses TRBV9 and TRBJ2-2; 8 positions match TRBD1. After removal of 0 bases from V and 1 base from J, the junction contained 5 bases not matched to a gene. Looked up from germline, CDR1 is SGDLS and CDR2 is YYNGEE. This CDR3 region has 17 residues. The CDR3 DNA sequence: TGTGCCAGCAGCGTAGCCCCAGGGGGCTTGAACACCGGGGAGCTGTTTTTT. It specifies CASSVAPGGLNTGELFF.

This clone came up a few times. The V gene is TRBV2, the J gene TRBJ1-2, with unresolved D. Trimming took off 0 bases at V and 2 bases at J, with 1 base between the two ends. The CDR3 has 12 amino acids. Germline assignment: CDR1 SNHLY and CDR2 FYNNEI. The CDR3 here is CASSEANYGYTF. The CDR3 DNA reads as TGTGCCAGCAGTGAAGCGAACTATGGCTACACCTTC.

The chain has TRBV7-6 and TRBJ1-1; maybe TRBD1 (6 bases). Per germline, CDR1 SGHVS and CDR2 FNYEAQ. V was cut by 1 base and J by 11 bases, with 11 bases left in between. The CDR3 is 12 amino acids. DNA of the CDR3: TGTGCCAGCAGCTTAGATGGGACAAAGGCTTTCTTT. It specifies CASSLDGTKAFF.